This T cell receptor (beta chain) was recorded in a study of beta chain features in type 1 diabetes. The study's findings and limits: TCRB CDR3 length was moderately but significantly reduced in all four CD4+ subsets of Type 1 diabetes patients. It was among patients, rather than healthy donors, that naive, central memory and Treg TCRB repertoires appeared more similar.

The entirety of the isolated RNA underwent reverse transcription, so expressed TCRB transcripts were sequenced. Measured with immunoSEQ multiplex PCR; TCRdb has only the in-frame clones, and not every one. The sample includes some 400,000 clones, roughly 15% of them seen just once. A note on this clone: Its target is not known.

CDR1 MDHEN and CDR2 SYDVKM come from the germline V gene. The CDR3 totals 12 residues. The V end lost 5 bases, the J end lost 4 bases, and 8 bases lay between the germline ends. Input material: naive CD4+ T cells from blood. The sequence was collected from a woman between 18 and 30 years old in good health. The J gene is TRBJ1-2, the V gene TRBV28; D not certain. CDR3 in DNA: TGTGCCAGCAGTCTCCTACCCTATGGCTACACCTTC. This gives the protein CASSLLPYGYTF.